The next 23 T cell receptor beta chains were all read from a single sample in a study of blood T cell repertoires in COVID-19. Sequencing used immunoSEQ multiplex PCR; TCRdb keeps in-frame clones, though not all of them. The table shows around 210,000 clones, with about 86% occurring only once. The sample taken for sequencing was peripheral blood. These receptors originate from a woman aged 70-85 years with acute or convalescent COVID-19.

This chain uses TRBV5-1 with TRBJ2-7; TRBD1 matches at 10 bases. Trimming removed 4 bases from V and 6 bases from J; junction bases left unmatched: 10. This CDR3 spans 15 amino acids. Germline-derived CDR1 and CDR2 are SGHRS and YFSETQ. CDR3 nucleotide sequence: TGCGCCAGCAGCGGGGGCGGGACAGGGGTACGCGAGCAGTACTTC. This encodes CASSGGGTGVREQYF.

CDR3 in amino acids: CSVEGPNEQFF. CDR3 DNA: TGCAGCGTTGAAGGGCCCAATGAGCAGTTCTTC. The V call is TRBV29-1, the J call TRBJ2-1; D not resolved. Germline lookup yields CDR1 SQVTM and CDR2 ANQGSEA. CDR3 size: 11 residues. Trimming shortened V by 1 base and J by 6 bases, and 4 bases separated the two germline ends.

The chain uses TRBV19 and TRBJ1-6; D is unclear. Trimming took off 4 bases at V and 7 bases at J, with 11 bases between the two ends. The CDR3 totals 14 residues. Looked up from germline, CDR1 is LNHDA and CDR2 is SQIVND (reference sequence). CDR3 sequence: CASSRESDNSPLHF. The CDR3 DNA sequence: TGTGCCAGTAGTAGGGAGTCGGACAATTCACCCCTCCACTTT.

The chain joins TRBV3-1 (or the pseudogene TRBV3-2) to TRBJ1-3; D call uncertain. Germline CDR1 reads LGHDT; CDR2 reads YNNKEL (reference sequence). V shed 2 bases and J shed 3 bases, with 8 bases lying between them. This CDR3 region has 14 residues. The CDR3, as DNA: TGTGCCAGCAGCCAATATGAGGGTGGAAACACCATATATTTT. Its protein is CASSQYEGGNTIYF.

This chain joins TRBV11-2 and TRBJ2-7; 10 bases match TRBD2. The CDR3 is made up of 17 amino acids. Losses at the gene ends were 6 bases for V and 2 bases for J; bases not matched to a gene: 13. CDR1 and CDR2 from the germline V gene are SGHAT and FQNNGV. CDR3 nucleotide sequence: TGTGCCAGCAGTCGGGCTAGCGGGAGTGTTATCCCCTACGAGCAGTACTTC. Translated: CASSRASGSVIPYEQYF.

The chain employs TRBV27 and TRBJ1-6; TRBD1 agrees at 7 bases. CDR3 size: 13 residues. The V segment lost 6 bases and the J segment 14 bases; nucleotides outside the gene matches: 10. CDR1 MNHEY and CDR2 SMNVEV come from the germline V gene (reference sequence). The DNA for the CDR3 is TGTGCCAGCAGCCCCGAGGGGGCTTTGGCCCTCCACTTT. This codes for CASSPEGALALHF.

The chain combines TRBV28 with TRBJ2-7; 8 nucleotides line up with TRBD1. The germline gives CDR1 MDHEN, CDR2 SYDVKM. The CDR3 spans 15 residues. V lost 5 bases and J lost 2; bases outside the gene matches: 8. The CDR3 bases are TGTGCCAGCAGTCACCGGGACAGGCTTACCTACGAGCAGTACTTC. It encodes CASSHRDRLTYEQYF.

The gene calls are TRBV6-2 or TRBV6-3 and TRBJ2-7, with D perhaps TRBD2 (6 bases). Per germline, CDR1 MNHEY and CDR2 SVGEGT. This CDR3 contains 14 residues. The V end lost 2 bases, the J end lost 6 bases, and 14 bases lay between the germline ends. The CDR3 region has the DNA TGTGCCAGCAGTTACGGCTGGGAGGTGGTCGAGCAGTACTTC. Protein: CASSYGWEVVEQYF.

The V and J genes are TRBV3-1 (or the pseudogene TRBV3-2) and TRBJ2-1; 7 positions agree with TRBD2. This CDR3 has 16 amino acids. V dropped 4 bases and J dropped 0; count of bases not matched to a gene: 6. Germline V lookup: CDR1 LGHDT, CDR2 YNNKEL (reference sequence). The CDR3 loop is CASSRAGGSSYNEQFF. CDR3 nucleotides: TGTGCCAGCAGCCGGGCTGGCGGGAGCTCCTACAATGAGCAGTTCTTC.

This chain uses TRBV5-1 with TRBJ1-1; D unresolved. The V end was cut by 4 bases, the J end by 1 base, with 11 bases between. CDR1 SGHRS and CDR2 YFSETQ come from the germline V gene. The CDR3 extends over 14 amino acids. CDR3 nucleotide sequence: TGCGCCAGCAGCCTTGACTCTGCGAACACTGAAGCTTTCTTT. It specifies CASSLDSANTEAFF.

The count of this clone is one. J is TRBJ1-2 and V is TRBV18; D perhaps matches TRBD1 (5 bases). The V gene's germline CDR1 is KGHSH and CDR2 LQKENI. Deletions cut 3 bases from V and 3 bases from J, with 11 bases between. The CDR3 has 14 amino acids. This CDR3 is CASSPVEGHYGYTF. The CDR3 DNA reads TGTGCCAGCTCACCTGTGGAGGGGCACTATGGCTACACCTTC. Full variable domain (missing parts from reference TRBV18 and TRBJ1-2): NAGVMQNPRHLVRRRGQEARLRCSPMKGHSHVYWYRQLPEEGLKFMVYLQKENIIDESGMPKERFSAEFPKEGPSILRIQQVVRGDSAAYFCASSPVEGHYGYTFGSGTRLTVV.

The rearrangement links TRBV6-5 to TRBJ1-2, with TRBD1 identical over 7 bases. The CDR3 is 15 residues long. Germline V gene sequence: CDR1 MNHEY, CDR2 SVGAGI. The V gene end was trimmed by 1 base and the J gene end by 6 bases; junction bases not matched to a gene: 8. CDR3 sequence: CASSYLGGHLDGYTF. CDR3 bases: TGTGCCAGCAGTTACTTAGGGGGCCATCTGGATGGCTACACCTTC.

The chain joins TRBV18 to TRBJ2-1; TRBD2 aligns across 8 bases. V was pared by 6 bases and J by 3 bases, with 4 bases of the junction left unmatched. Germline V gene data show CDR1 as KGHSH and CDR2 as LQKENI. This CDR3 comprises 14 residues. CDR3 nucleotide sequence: TGTGCCAGCTCCCGGGGGGGTGGCTACAATGAGCAGTTCTTC. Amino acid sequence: CASSRGGGYNEQFF.

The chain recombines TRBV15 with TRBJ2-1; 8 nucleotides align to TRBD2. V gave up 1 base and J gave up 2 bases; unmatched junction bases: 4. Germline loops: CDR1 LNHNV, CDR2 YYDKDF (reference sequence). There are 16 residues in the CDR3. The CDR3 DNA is TGTGCCACCAGCAGAGGACGGGGGGGCACCTACAATGAGCAGTTCTTC. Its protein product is CATSRGRGGTYNEQFF.

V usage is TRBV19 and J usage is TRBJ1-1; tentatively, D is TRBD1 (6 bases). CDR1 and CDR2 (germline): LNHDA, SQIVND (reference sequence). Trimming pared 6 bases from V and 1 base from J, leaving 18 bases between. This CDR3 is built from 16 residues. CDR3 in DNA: TGTGCCAGTAGCATGCCCAGGGGCAGGAAGAACACTGAAGCTTTCTTT. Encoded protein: CASSMPRGRKNTEAFF.

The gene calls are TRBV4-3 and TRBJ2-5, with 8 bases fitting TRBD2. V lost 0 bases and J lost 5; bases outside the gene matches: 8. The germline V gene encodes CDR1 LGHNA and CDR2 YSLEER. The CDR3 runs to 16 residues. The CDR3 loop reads CASSQDSSGRGETQYF. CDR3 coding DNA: TGCGCCAGCAGCCAAGATTCAAGCGGGAGAGGGGAGACCCAGTACTTC.

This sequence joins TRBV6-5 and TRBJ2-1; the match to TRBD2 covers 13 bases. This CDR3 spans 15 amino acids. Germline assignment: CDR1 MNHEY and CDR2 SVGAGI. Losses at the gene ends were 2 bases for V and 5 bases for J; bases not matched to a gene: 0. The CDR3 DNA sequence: TGTGCCAGCAGTTACGGACTAGCGGGAGACAATGAGCAGTTCTTC. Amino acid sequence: CASSYGLAGDNEQFF.

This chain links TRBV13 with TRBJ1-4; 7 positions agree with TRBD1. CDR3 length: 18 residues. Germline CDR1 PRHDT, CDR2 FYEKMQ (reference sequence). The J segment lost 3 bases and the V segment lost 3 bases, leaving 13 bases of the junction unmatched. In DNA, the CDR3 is TGTGCCAGCAGCTTTAAAGGCTTTTGGGGGACAGCTAATGAAAAACTGTTTTTT. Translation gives CASSFKGFWGTANEKLFF.

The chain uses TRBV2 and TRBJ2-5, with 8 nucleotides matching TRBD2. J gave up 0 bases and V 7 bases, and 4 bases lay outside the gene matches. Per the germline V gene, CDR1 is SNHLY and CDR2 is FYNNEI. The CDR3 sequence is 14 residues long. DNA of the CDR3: TGTGCCAGCATACGCGGGAGGTACCAAGAGACCCAGTACTTC. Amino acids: CASIRGRYQETQYF.

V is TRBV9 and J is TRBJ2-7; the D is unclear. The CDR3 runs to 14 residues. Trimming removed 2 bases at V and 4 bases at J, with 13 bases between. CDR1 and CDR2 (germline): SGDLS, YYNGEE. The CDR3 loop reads CASSVGLYGYEQYF. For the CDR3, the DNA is TGTGCCAGCAGCGTCGGTCTGTACGGGTACGAGCAGTACTTC.

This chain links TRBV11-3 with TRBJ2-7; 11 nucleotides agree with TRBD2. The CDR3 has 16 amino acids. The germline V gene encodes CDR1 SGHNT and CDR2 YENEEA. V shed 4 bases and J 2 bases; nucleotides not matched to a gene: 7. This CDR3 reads CASSYVTSGVPYEQYF. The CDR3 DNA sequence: TGTGCCAGCAGCTACGTGACTAGCGGGGTTCCCTACGAGCAGTACTTC.

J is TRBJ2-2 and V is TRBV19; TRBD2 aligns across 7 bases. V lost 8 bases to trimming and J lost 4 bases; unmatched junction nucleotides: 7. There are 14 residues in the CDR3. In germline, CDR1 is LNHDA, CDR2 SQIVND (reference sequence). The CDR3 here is CASQSGKSTGELFF. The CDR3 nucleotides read TGTGCCAGTCAAAGCGGGAAGAGCACCGGGGAGCTGTTTTTT. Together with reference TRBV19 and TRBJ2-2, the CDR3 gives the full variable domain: DGGITQSPKYLFRKEGQNVTLSCEQNLNHDAMYWYRQDPGQGLRLIYYSQIVNDFQKGDIAEGYSVSREKKESFPLTVTSAQKNPTAFYLCASQSGKSTGELFFGEGSRLTVL.

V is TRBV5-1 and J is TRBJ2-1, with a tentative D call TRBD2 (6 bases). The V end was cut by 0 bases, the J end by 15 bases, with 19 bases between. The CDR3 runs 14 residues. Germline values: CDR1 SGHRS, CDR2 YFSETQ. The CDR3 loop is CASSLGLGSLGRFF. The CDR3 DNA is TGCGCCAGCAGCTTGGGATTGGGATCTCTCGGGAGGTTCTTC. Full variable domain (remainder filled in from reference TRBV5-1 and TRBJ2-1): KAGVTQTPRYLIKTRGQQVTLSCSPISGHRSVSWYQQTPGQGLQFLFEYFSETQRNKGNFPGRFSGRQFSNSRSEMNVSTLELGDSALYLCASSLGLGSLGRFFGPGTRLTVL.